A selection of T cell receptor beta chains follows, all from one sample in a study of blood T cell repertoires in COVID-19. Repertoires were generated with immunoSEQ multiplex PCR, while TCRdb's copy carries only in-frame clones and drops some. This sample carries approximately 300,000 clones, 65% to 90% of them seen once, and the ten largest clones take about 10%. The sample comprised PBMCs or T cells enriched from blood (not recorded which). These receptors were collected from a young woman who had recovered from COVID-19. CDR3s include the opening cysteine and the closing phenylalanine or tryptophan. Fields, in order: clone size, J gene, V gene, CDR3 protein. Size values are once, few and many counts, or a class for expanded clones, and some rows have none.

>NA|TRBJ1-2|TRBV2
CASSDDRFRGYTF
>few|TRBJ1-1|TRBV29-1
CSVHRSVNTEAFF
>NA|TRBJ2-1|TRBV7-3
CASSVSSGWANEQFF
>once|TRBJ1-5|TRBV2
CASSDGQVAQPQHF
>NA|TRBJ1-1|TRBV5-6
CASSLASGQEMNTEAFF
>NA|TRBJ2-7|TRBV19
CASSSREVAGYEQYF
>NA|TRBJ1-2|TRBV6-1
CASSEREWTEANYGYTF
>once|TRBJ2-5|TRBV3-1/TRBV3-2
CASSQSVAAETQYF
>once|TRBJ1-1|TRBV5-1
CASSLSSFVTEAFF
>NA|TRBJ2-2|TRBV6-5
CASSRDRGTGELFF
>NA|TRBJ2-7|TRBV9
CASSVSDRGPYEQYF
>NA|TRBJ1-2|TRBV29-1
CSVEQDNYGYTF
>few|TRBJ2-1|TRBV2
CASSVERSEQFF
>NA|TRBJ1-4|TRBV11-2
CASSFTESEKLFF
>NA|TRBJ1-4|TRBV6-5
CASSTRGATNEKLFF
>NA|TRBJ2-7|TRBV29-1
CSVESSGTGGYEQYF
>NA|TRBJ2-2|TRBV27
CASSLYWASNTGELFF
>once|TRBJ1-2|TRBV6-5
CASSYTVLGALTF
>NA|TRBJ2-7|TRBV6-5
CGTGTGVPYEQYF
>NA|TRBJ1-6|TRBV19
CASSIRGGNSPLHF
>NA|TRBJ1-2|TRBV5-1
CASSLETAYNYGYTF
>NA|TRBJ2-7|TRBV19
CASSRDRPIGEQYF
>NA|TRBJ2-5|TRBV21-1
CASSPKCNRGPEETQYF
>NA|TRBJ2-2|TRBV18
CASSRRTGGADTGELFF
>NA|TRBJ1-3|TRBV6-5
CASISTGMGNTIYF
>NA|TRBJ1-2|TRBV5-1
CASSRGYGYTF
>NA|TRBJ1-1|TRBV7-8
CASSLDRDAEAFF
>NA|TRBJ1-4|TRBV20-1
CSASRGNVNEKLFF
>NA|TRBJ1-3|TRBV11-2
CASSLAGSGGNTIYF
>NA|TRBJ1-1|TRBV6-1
CASSEGGVRTEAFF
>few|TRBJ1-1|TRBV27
CASSLSAGGTEAFF
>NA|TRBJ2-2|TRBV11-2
CASSLVQRQTGELFF